One sample yielded the 26 T cell receptor beta chains listed below, sequenced in a study of chemoradiotherapy in HPV16-positive cancers. Using immunoSEQ multiplex PCR, the repertoire was profiled, and TCRdb retains in-frame clones only, with some absent. The data show more than 9,000 clones, with roughly four fifths seen just once and 0.85% to 0.95% held by the top ten. The specimen was taken from a patient who underwent chemoradiotherapy. The source of these receptors is a human donor with HPV-associated anogenital cancer.

V is TRBV6-6 and J is TRBJ1-1; D uncertain. CDR3 length equals 13 residues. Trimming removed 5 bases from V and 2 bases from J, with 9 bases in between. From germline, CDR1 is MNHNY and CDR2 SVGAGI (reference sequence). CDR3: CASSNGLNTEAFF. In DNA, the CDR3 is TGTGCCAGCAGTAACGGACTTAACACTGAAGCTTTCTTT.

This chain connects TRBV9 to TRBJ1-2; maybe TRBD1 (5 bases). The CDR3 loop spans 16 amino acids. The ends were cut back, 0 bases at V and 4 bases at J, with 16 bases in the middle. Germline V gives CDR1 SGDLS, CDR2 YYNGEE. CDR3: CASSVAAGFNPYGYTF. CDR3 sequence (DNA): TGTGCCAGCAGCGTAGCCGCAGGGTTTAATCCCTATGGCTACACCTTC.

The rearrangement uses TRBV5-1 and TRBJ1-2; D is undetermined. From germline, CDR1 is SGHRS and CDR2 YFSETQ. The length of the CDR3 is 12 residues. Trimming took 3 bases from V and 4 from J, leaving 7 bases between them. This chain's CDR3 is CASSSGLYGYTF. CDR3 DNA: TGCGCCAGCAGCTCAGGTCTCTATGGCTACACCTTC.

The chain is built from TRBV25-1 and TRBJ2-1; no clear D gene. V was trimmed by 1 base and J by 10 bases, leaving 11 bases between them. This CDR3 comprises 13 residues. In germline, CDR1 is MGHDK, CDR2 SYGVNS. The CDR3 DNA sequence: TGTGCCAGCAGTGAATTCGGATCTAAAGAGCAGTTCTTC. Encoded protein: CASSEFGSKEQFF.

V usage is TRBV7-2 and J usage is TRBJ2-3, with 10 bases matching TRBD2. This CDR3 has 18 amino acids. J lost 0 bases, V lost 1 base, and 7 bases had no gene match. Germline assignment: CDR1 SGHTA and CDR2 FQGNSA. CDR3 region: CASSLDRTSGHSTDTQYF. The CDR3 DNA reads as TGTGCCAGCAGCTTAGACCGGACTAGCGGCCACAGCACAGATACGCAGTATTTT.

This clone was counted only a few times. The V call is TRBV5-1, the J call TRBJ1-5; possible D gene TRBD1, 5 bases. Trimming removed 0 bases from V and 2 bases from J, with 9 bases in between. The length of the CDR3 is 15 residues. Germline loops: CDR1 SGHRS, CDR2 YFSETQ. The CDR3 DNA is TGCGCCAGCAGCTTGGATGGGGACGGCAATCAGCCCCAGCATTTT. This gives the protein CASSLDGDGNQPQHF.

This chain joins TRBV27 and TRBJ1-4; tentatively, D is TRBD1 (5 bases). Germline values: CDR1 MNHEY, CDR2 SMNVEV (reference sequence). V was shortened by 4 bases and J by 4 bases, with 13 bases between the two germline ends. CDR3 length: 15 amino acids. Here the CDR3 reads CASSYTGTYNEKLFF. DNA of the CDR3: TGTGCCAGCAGTTATACCGGGACCTATAATGAAAAACTGTTTTTT.

The CDR3, as DNA: TGTGCCAGTAGTACTGACAGGGGGTCTGGAAACACCATATATTTT. Encoded protein: CASSTDRGSGNTIYF. V is TRBV19 and J is TRBJ1-3; TRBD1 matches 9 bases. CDR3 size: 15 residues. Trimming removed 4 bases from V and 1 base from J; junction bases left unmatched: 2. CDR1 and CDR2 (germline): LNHDA, SQIVND (reference sequence).

J is TRBJ1-1 and V is TRBV19; D remains unclear. Trimming removed 3 bases from V and 0 bases from J, with 8 bases in between. Germline values: CDR1 LNHDA, CDR2 SQIVND (reference sequence). This CDR3 region has 14 residues. CDR3 coding DNA: TGTGCCAGTAGTATCCAGTCCCTGAACACTGAAGCTTTCTTT. Translating gives CASSIQSLNTEAFF.

This clone was observed a single time. The chain is built from TRBV7-9 and TRBJ2-5; D gene ambiguous. Trimming stripped 2 bases from V and 4 bases from J, with 5 bases between. The CDR3 has 12 amino acids. The germline CDR1 and CDR2 sequences are SEHNR and FQNEAQ (reference sequence). The CDR3 sequence is CASSLSSETQYF. In nucleotides, the CDR3 is TGTGCCAGCAGCTTATCTTCAGAGACCCAGTACTTC.

This clone turned up a few times. V usage is TRBV5-1 and J usage is TRBJ1-2; tentatively, D is TRBD1 (5 bases). The CDR3 covers 15 residues. Germline V gene lookup returns CDR1 SGHRS and CDR2 YFSETQ. Trimming stripped 3 bases from V and 7 bases from J, with 19 bases between. The DNA for the CDR3 is TGCGCCAGCAGCTCGCAATCAGGGCAGGCAGGTGGCTACACCTTC. It specifies CASSSQSGQAGGYTF. Full variable domain (rest looked up from reference TRBV5-1 and TRBJ1-2): KAGVTQTPRYLIKTRGQQVTLSCSPISGHRSVSWYQQTPGQGLQFLFEYFSETQRNKGNFPGRFSGRQFSNSRSEMNVSTLELGDSALYLCASSSQSGQAGGYTFGSGTRLTVV.

The rearrangement links TRBV14 to TRBJ1-1; a possible D gene is TRBD1 (6 bases). Germline V gene sequence: CDR1 SGHDN, CDR2 FVKESK. This CDR3 comprises 16 residues. V was pared by 3 bases and J by 1 base, with 15 bases between. The CDR3 DNA follows: TGTGCCAGCAGCCAGAGGGGGGGACGGAAGAACACTGAAGCTTTCTTT. It is translated as CASSQRGGRKNTEAFF.

V is TRBV2 and J is TRBJ2-5; 7 nucleotides line up with TRBD2. Trimming cost V 7 bases and J 9 bases; bases outside gene matches: 14. The CDR3 consists of 14 residues. In germline, CDR1 is SNHLY, CDR2 FYNNEI. The CDR3 DNA reads TGTGCCAGCACCCGGACTAGGCGCCCCGCGGCCCAGTACTTC. It codes for CASTRTRRPAAQYF.

The chain couples TRBV25-1 to TRBJ1-3; TRBD1 matches 7 bases. The ends lost 6 bases at V and 4 bases at J; junction bases unmatched: 6. The CDR3 length is 14 residues. Per germline, CDR1 MGHDK and CDR2 SYGVNS. CDR3 bases: TGTGCCAGCAGACCCCAGGGGGTCGGAAACACCATATATTTT. It translates to CASRPQGVGNTIYF.

This clone was picked up a small number of times. This chain joins TRBV11-2 and TRBJ2-1; D is perhaps TRBD1 or TRBD2 (5 bases each). CDR1 is SGHAT and CDR2 is FQNNGV in the germline V gene. The CDR3 spans 14 residues. Trimming took 5 bases from V and 5 from J, leaving 13 bases between them. The CDR3: CASSPSGPHNEQFF. The CDR3 nucleotides are TGTGCCAGCAGCCCATCGGGACCCCACAATGAGCAGTTCTTC.

This clone was detected only a few times. The chain's CDR3 is CASSRDHSYNEQFF. Here the CDR3 DNA reads TGTGCCAGCAGTAGGGACCACTCCTACAATGAGCAGTTCTTC. This chain joins TRBV7-6 and TRBJ2-1; D is perhaps TRBD1 or TRBD2 (5 bases each). Looked up from germline, CDR1 is SGHVS and CDR2 is FNYEAQ. The length of the CDR3 is 14 residues. V gave up 6 bases and J gave up 0 bases, with 9 bases separating them.

The J gene is TRBJ2-1, the V gene TRBV11-2; D gene unclear. Germline loops: CDR1 SGHAT, CDR2 FQNNGV. The ends were cut back, 0 bases at V and 5 bases at J, with 5 bases in the middle. CDR3 length equals 13 residues. The CDR3 spells CASSLDPNNEQFF. The CDR3 DNA sequence: TGTGCCAGCAGCTTAGATCCTAACAATGAGCAGTTCTTC.

The V and J genes are TRBV19 and TRBJ1-1; D is undetermined. Germline-derived CDR1 and CDR2 are LNHDA and SQIVND (reference sequence). The V end was cut by 0 bases, the J end by 11 bases, with 19 bases between. This CDR3 contains 15 residues. This CDR3 is CASSIDQTGSAWAFF. CDR3 sequence (DNA): TGTGCCAGTAGTATAGATCAGACGGGAAGTGCATGGGCTTTCTTT. The entire variable domain, with the rest obtained from reference TRBV19 and TRBJ1-1, is as follows: DGGITQSPKYLFRKEGQNVTLSCEQNLNHDAMYWYRQDPGQGLRLIYYSQIVNDFQKGDIAEGYSVSREKKESFPLTVTSAQKNPTAFYLCASSIDQTGSAWAFFGQGTRLTVV.

The rearrangement links TRBV7-9 to TRBJ2-2, with D perhaps matching TRBD2 (5 bases). V was pared by 4 bases and J by 3 bases, with 12 bases between. CDR3 size: 15 residues. Germline CDR1 SEHNR, CDR2 FQNEAQ (reference sequence). The CDR3 loop is CASSSFRGDTGELFF. CDR3 nucleotide sequence: TGTGCCAGCAGCTCCTTCCGGGGTGACACCGGGGAGCTGTTTTTT.

The CDR3 here is CASSQFQRGSSYNEQFF. The CDR3 bases are TGTGCCAGCAGCCAATTCCAGCGGGGGAGCTCCTACAATGAGCAGTTCTTC. The V and J genes are TRBV14 and TRBJ2-1; 8 bases are a match to TRBD2. Trimming took 2 bases from V and 0 from J; bases not matched to a gene: 6. In germline, CDR1 is SGHDN, CDR2 FVKESK. CDR3 length: 17 amino acids.

The rearrangement joins TRBV18 to TRBJ2-3; TRBD1 might be the D (5 bases). Trimming cost V 8 bases and J 8 bases, with 8 bases left between them. Per the germline V gene, CDR1 is KGHSH and CDR2 is LQKENI. The CDR3 contains 10 residues. DNA for the CDR3: TGTGCCAGCCAGCAGGGTACGCAGTATTTT. This codes for CASQQGTQYF.

The CDR3 region has the DNA TGTGCCTGGAGTGTCCCGGGACAGGGAGGTAGAAACACCATATATTTT. It translates to CAWSVPGQGGRNTIYF. V and J are TRBV30 and TRBJ1-3, with 9 positions matching TRBD1. V lost 0 bases and J lost 5; bases outside the gene matches: 8. The CDR3 spans 16 residues. Germline loops: CDR1 GTSNPN, CDR2 SVGIG (reference sequence).

The rearrangement joins TRBV28 to TRBJ2-7; TRBD1 or TRBD2 may be the D gene (5 bases each). CDR3 size: 13 residues. V was clipped by 11 bases and J by 6 bases, with 20 bases between them. Germline CDR1 is MDHEN and CDR2 is SYDVKM. The CDR3 region has the DNA TGTGCCCACGGGGACCCGGTCACGCGCGAGCAGTACTTC. Residues: CAHGDPVTREQYF.

The rearrangement links TRBV6-6 to TRBJ2-7, with D possibly called TRBD1 or TRBD2 (5 bases each). Trimming took 2 bases from V and 0 from J, leaving 11 bases between them. The CDR3 is 15 residues long. CDR1 is MNHNY, CDR2 SVGAGI, per germline (reference sequence). CDR3 DNA: TGTGCCAGCAGTTACCCGGGACCGAGCTCCTACGAGCAGTACTTC. Its translation: CASSYPGPSSYEQYF.

The V call is TRBV4-3, the J call TRBJ2-1, with 8 bases fitting TRBD1. The J segment lost 9 bases and the V segment lost 0 bases, leaving 7 bases of the junction unmatched. The CDR3 contains 15 residues. The germline CDR1 and CDR2 sequences are LGHNA and YSLEER. The CDR3 bases are TGCGCCAGCAGCCAAGAGATCCAGGGGGCTTTTGAGCAGTTCTTC. It yields the protein CASSQEIQGAFEQFF.

The chain is built from TRBV5-1 and TRBJ1-2, with 8 bases fitting TRBD1. The CDR3 has 17 amino acids. CDR1 is SGHRS and CDR2 is YFSETQ in the germline V gene. With V trimmed by 7 bases and J by 8 bases, 22 bases remained unmatched. CDR3 bases: TGCGCCAGCTCCCTTGTCGCGGCCGGACAGGGACAGAAAGGCTACACCTTC. It is translated as CASSLVAAGQGQKGYTF.